This TCR beta chain was captured in a study of blood T cells in healthy people across ages. V gave up 1 base and J gave up 7 bases, with 8 bases separating them. CDR3 length: 14 amino acids. Germline CDR1 LGHDT, CDR2 YNNKEL (reference sequence). For the second PCR, which ran for about 7 to 12 cycles, a sample-barcoded 5' primer and a J-beta primer mix were used. Each CDR3 protein is one row after TCRdb ran MiXCR on the 5' RACE reads. There are fewer than 750,000 distinct CDR3 sequences in the sample; 52% occur only once, and about 13% lies in the top ten. Staff drew around 10 milliliters of peripheral blood from each donor. Each sample had at least 6 million PBMCs isolated.

The sequenced material came from blood. This sequence was found in a woman at least 80 years old in good health. The J gene is TRBJ1-6, the V gene TRBV3-1; D is possibly TRBD1 (5 bases). CDR3 coding DNA: TGTGCCAGCAGCCAAGGGGGCCCGAATTCACCCCTCCACTTT. Translated: CASSQGGPNSPLHF.